The 5 T cell receptor beta chains below come from one sample, sequenced in a study of blood T cell repertoires in COVID-19. Libraries were prepared by immunoSEQ multiplex PCR; TCRdb keeps only in-frame clonotypes and omits some of them. The table shows some 58,000 clones, with roughly 71% occurring only once. Sequencing was done on a sample of peripheral blood. These receptors all stem from a human donor in a cohort sampled during active COVID-19.

The chain combines TRBV27 with TRBJ1-5; no clear D. This CDR3 has 16 amino acids. In germline, CDR1 is MNHEY, CDR2 SMNVEV (reference sequence). The V end was cut by 3 bases, the J end by 2 bases, with 14 bases between. The CDR3 nucleotides are TGTGCCAGCAGTTTTAACAGCCAGAGGGGCAATCAGCCCCAGCATTTT. This sequence encodes CASSFNSQRGNQPQHF.

This clone has only one observation. The chain is built from TRBV3-1 (or the pseudogene TRBV3-2) and TRBJ2-5; D remains unclear. Germline-derived CDR1 and CDR2 are LGHDT and YNNKEL (reference sequence). V lost 1 base, J lost 3 bases, and 9 bases lay in between. The CDR3 covers 14 residues. DNA of the CDR3: TGTGCCAGCAGCCAAGTCCGGCAGGAAGAGACCCAGTACTTC. It translates to CASSQVRQEETQYF.

This chain links TRBV19 with TRBJ1-6; unclear D gene. The CDR3 sequence is 15 residues long. CDR1 and CDR2 (germline): LNHDA, SQIVND (reference sequence). Between the trimmed V and J ends, which lost 0 bases and 5 bases, there was a span of 8 bases. Here the CDR3 reads CASSIDLSDNSPLHF. The CDR3 region has the DNA TGTGCCAGTAGTATAGATTTGTCGGATAATTCACCCCTCCACTTT.

V is TRBV27 and J is TRBJ2-2, with 7 bases matching TRBD1. With 5 bases clipped from V and 1 base from J, the junction kept 1 base outside the gene matches. From germline, CDR1 is MNHEY and CDR2 SMNVEV (reference sequence). The CDR3 runs 14 residues. The CDR3 DNA is TGTGCCAGCAGTCGGGACAGGAACACCGGGGAGCTGTTTTTT. Translating gives CASSRDRNTGELFF.

The chain uses TRBV11-2 and TRBJ1-2, with D maybe TRBD1 (6 bases). The germline V gene has CDR1 SGHAT and CDR2 FQNNGV. V was pared by 6 bases and J by 10 bases, with 15 bases between. The CDR3 extends over 12 amino acids. The CDR3, as DNA: TGTGCCAGCAGACTAGGGGGAATGGACTACACCTTC. Its protein is CASRLGGMDYTF. Complete variable domain (other parts from reference TRBV11-2 and TRBJ1-2): EAGVAQSPRYKIIEKRQSVAFWCNPISGHATLYWYQQILGQGPKLLIQFQNNGVVDDSQLPKDRFSAERLKGVDSTLKIQPAKLEDSAVYLCASRLGGMDYTFGSGTRLTVV.